A single sample is the source of the 23 T cell receptor beta chains below, sequenced in a study of T cell responses to AZD1222 COVID-19 vaccine. The method was immunoSEQ multiplex PCR; TCRdb's version includes in-frame clones alone and lacks a portion of them. The sample includes around 130,000 clones, about 91% of them seen just once. Material: peripheral blood, obtained on day 0 of AZD1222 vaccination. All receptors derive from an adult in good health.

The chain links TRBV11-2 to TRBJ2-7, with 7 bases aligning to TRBD1. CDR3 length: 15 residues. The germline V gene encodes CDR1 SGHAT and CDR2 FQNNGV. V shed 4 bases and J 0 bases; nucleotides not matched to a gene: 6. Here the CDR3 DNA reads TGTGCCAGCAGCTCCGACAGGGTGAGCTCCTACGAGCAGTACTTC. Amino acid sequence: CASSSDRVSSYEQYF.

J is TRBJ1-2 and V is TRBV18; D is possibly TRBD1 (5 bases). Germline lookup yields CDR1 KGHSH and CDR2 LQKENI. V was shortened by 6 bases and J by 4 bases, with 12 bases between the two germline ends. The CDR3 runs 13 residues. CDR3 sequence (DNA): TGTGCCAGCTCCCCTGGGGCTGGCTATGGCTACACCTTC. Amino acid sequence: CASSPGAGYGYTF.

The chain combines TRBV24-1 with TRBJ1-2; possibly TRBD1 for D (6 bases). The CDR3 has 12 residues. Germline V gives CDR1 KGHDR, CDR2 SFDVKD. V shed 4 bases and J shed 8 bases, with 10 bases lying between them. CDR3 sequence: CATSELQGGYTF. The CDR3 coding sequence is TGTGCCACCAGTGAGCTTCAGGGGGGCTACACCTTC.

The chain recombines TRBV28 with TRBJ1-2; TRBD1 matches 12 bases. This CDR3 is built from 14 residues. V lost 8 bases, J lost 5 bases, and 6 bases stayed unmatched. The germline CDR1 and CDR2 sequences are MDHEN and SYDVKM. In nucleotides, the CDR3 is TGTGCCAGCGGCGGGACAGGGGGCGGGTATGGCTACACCTTC. The encoded protein is CASGGTGGGYGYTF.

This clone has just one count. The chain carries TRBV7-9 and TRBJ1-1, with D possibly TRBD1 on 5 matching bases. Trimming cost V 6 bases and J 7 bases, with 15 bases left between them. Germline CDR1 is SEHNR and CDR2 is FQNEAQ (reference sequence). This CDR3 contains 13 residues. Here the CDR3 DNA reads TGTGCCAGCAGGACCAGGGTGGATATTGAAGCTTTCTTT. Translating gives CASRTRVDIEAFF.

The chain links TRBV7-9 to TRBJ1-1; 10 bases line up with TRBD1. Losses at the gene ends were 3 bases for V and 12 bases for J; bases not matched to a gene: 7. CDR1 SEHNR and CDR2 FQNEAQ come from the germline V gene (reference sequence). The CDR3 runs 13 residues. The CDR3 DNA is TGTGCCAGCAGCTTGGGGACAGGGGTTGGGTCTTTCTTT. Translating gives CASSLGTGVGSFF.

The chain is built from TRBV27 and TRBJ2-7, with D maybe TRBD2 (5 bases). The CDR3 consists of 15 residues. Trimming removed 4 bases from V and 0 bases from J, with 13 bases in between. The germline V gene encodes CDR1 MNHEY and CDR2 SMNVEV (reference sequence). CDR3 region: CASSSERPYSYEQYF. CDR3 DNA: TGTGCCAGCAGTTCCGAGCGGCCATACTCCTACGAGCAGTACTTC.

This sequence joins TRBV6-5 and TRBJ2-1; 12 bases are shared with TRBD2. The CDR3 has 14 amino acids. CDR1 and CDR2 from the germline V gene are MNHEY and SVGAGI. Trimming cost V 5 bases and J 12 bases; bases outside gene matches: 8. CDR3 DNA: TGTGCCAGCAGTCCAACGACTAGCGGGAGTGGGCAGTTCTTC. Protein product: CASSPTTSGSGQFF.

A single count supports this clone. The gene calls are TRBV15 and TRBJ1-1, with 8 bases aligning to TRBD1. This CDR3 region has 15 residues. V was clipped by 1 base and J by 1 base; unmatched bases: 2. Germline V gene lookup returns CDR1 LNHNV and CDR2 YYDKDF (reference sequence). CDR3 DNA: TGTGCCACCAGCAGAGCGGGGACAGGGAACACTGAAGCTTTCTTT. Residues: CATSRAGTGNTEAFF.

The V gene is TRBV11-2, the J gene TRBJ2-7; TRBD2 aligns across 7 bases. This CDR3 is built from 14 residues. Germline assignment: CDR1 SGHAT and CDR2 FQNNGV. Losses at the gene ends were 3 bases for V and 3 bases for J; bases not matched to a gene: 5. CDR3 protein: CASSFERGNYEQYF. The CDR3 nucleotides read TGTGCCAGCAGCTTCGAGCGGGGCAACTACGAGCAGTACTTC.

The rearrangement joins TRBV2 to TRBJ2-7; tentative D call: TRBD1 (6 bases). The CDR3 has 13 amino acids. CDR1 is SNHLY, CDR2 FYNNEI, per germline. Trimming stripped 3 bases from V and 5 bases from J, with 11 bases between. CDR3 nucleotide sequence: TGTGCCAGCAGTGATCCAGGGGACGACGAGCAGTACTTC. This encodes CASSDPGDDEQYF. Full variable domain (rest looked up from reference TRBV2 and TRBJ2-7): EPEVTQTPSHQVTQMGQEVILRCVPISNHLYFYWYRQILGQKVEFLVSFYNNEISEKSEIFDDQFSVERPDGSNFTLKIRSTKLEDSAMYFCASSDPGDDEQYFGPGTRLTVT.

The chain couples TRBV5-6 to TRBJ2-7; D is tentatively TRBD1 or TRBD2 (5 bases each). CDR1 and CDR2 (germline): SGHDT, YYEEEE. This CDR3 contains 13 residues. V lost 3 bases and J 0 bases, leaving 7 bases between the germline ends. The CDR3 loop is CASSYGGSYEQYF. The CDR3 bases are TGTGCCAGCAGCTATGGGGGCTCCTACGAGCAGTACTTC.

The chain employs TRBV19 and TRBJ2-1; D gene uncertain. CDR1 is LNHDA and CDR2 is SQIVND in the germline V gene (reference sequence). The CDR3 consists of 14 residues. Deletions cut 6 bases from V and 4 bases from J, with 13 bases between. This CDR3 reads CASSPLRSYNEQFF. For the CDR3, the DNA is TGTGCCAGTAGCCCCCTGCGGTCATACAATGAGCAGTTCTTC.

The chain combines TRBV19 with TRBJ1-2; TRBD1 matches 7 bases. The V segment lost 5 bases and the J segment 8 bases; nucleotides outside the gene matches: 14. Germline assignment: CDR1 LNHDA and CDR2 SQIVND (reference sequence). This CDR3 region has 15 residues. CDR3 in amino acids: CASSATGDLREGYTF. The CDR3 DNA reads TGTGCCAGTAGTGCCACAGGGGACCTAAGGGAAGGCTACACCTTC. The complete variable domain, with remaining parts taken from reference TRBV19 and TRBJ1-2, reads DGGITQSPKYLFRKEGQNVTLSCEQNLNHDAMYWYRQDPGQGLRLIYYSQIVNDFQKGDIAEGYSVSREKKESFPLTVTSAQKNPTAFYLCASSATGDLREGYTFGSGTRLTVV.

The chain links TRBV4-2 to TRBJ1-2, with 7 bases fitting TRBD1. There are 15 residues in the CDR3. The junction had 9 bases not matched to a gene; V was cut back by 4 bases and J by 4 bases. Germline V CDR1 and CDR2: LGHNA, YNFKEQ. The CDR3 DNA is TGTGCCAGCAGCCCGGGGGGGACAGACCTCTATGGCTACACCTTC. It yields the protein CASSPGGTDLYGYTF.

This clone came up once. The V gene is TRBV27, the J gene TRBJ2-1; D remains unclear. V lost 8 bases to trimming and J lost 10 bases, with 15 bases between them. The germline CDR1 and CDR2 sequences are MNHEY and SMNVEV (reference sequence). The CDR3 contains 12 residues. The CDR3 here is CASFNLVLEQFF. The CDR3 DNA reads as TGTGCCAGCTTTAATTTGGTTTTAGAGCAGTTCTTC.

Regarding this clone: Other DNA sequences in the same sample also yield this CDR3. The genes are TRBV20-1 and TRBJ1-5; D ambiguous. V lost 3 bases and J lost 2, with 8 bases in between. The CDR3 is 13 amino acids. CDR1 and CDR2 (germline): DFQATT, SNEGSKA (reference sequence). CDR3 DNA: TGCAGTGCTAGTAGGCGCGGCAATCAGCCCCAGCATTTT. Translating gives CSASRRGNQPQHF.

The chain uses TRBV5-8 and TRBJ2-3; the match to TRBD1 covers 9 bases. CDR3 length: 14 amino acids. Losses at the gene ends were 0 bases for V and 7 bases for J; bases not matched to a gene: 3. The germline CDR1 and CDR2 sequences are SGHTS and YDEGEE. The CDR3 protein is CASSLDRGLNTQYF. The CDR3 DNA follows: TGTGCCAGCAGCTTGGACAGGGGGCTAAATACGCAGTATTTT.

This clone was picked up one time. The chain combines TRBV27 with TRBJ1-2; 10 nucleotides agree with TRBD1. From germline, CDR1 is MNHEY and CDR2 SMNVEV (reference sequence). Trimming removed 4 bases from V and 6 bases from J; junction bases left unmatched: 8. This CDR3 contains 15 residues. The CDR3 DNA reads TGTGCCAGCAGTTCCTATGACAGGGGGCAGGATGGCTACACCTTC. Its translation: CASSSYDRGQDGYTF.

The count of this clone is one. The chain joins TRBV25-1 to TRBJ1-2; D gene uncertain. CDR1 MGHDK and CDR2 SYGVNS come from the germline V gene. V was trimmed by 4 bases and J by 0 bases, leaving 6 bases between them. The CDR3 contains 13 residues. The CDR3 DNA reads as TGTGCCAGCAGTGGAGGGTCTAACTATGGCTACACCTTC. This gives the protein CASSGGSNYGYTF.

This chain uses TRBV5-6 with TRBJ1-5; D is possibly TRBD1 (5 bases). The CDR3 has 12 residues. Germline CDR1 SGHDT, CDR2 YYEEEE. The V end lost 4 bases, the J end lost 5 bases, and 7 bases lay between the germline ends. This CDR3 reads CASSLGDQPQHF. In DNA form, the CDR3 reads TGTGCCAGCAGCCTAGGGGATCAGCCCCAGCATTTT.

V gene TRBV5-1 combines with J gene TRBJ1-1; 7 bases agree with TRBD1. CDR3 size: 15 residues. Germline trimming cut 2 bases from V and 0 bases from J; bases unmatched to any gene: 4. The germline gives CDR1 SGHRS, CDR2 YFSETQ. Written as DNA, the CDR3 is TGCGCCAGCAGCTTTTCACAGGGGATGAACACTGAAGCTTTCTTT. This codes for CASSFSQGMNTEAFF.

The chain has TRBV6-5 and TRBJ1-2; D gene unclear. Germline V gives CDR1 MNHEY, CDR2 SVGAGI. The CDR3 loop spans 13 amino acids. V was cut by 6 bases and J by 8 bases, with 16 bases left in between. The CDR3 region has the DNA TGTGCCAGCAGGTCGGTCTACCATGAGGGCTACACCTTC. It translates to CASRSVYHEGYTF.